A single sample is the source of the 26 T cell receptor beta chains below, sequenced in a study of T-cell memory formation after mild COVID-19. TCRdb used MiXCR to reprocess the 5' RACE reads, holding one entry per CDR3 protein. Counted here are just over 300,000 distinct CDR3 sequences, approximately 19% occurring once; the ten biggest clones make up around 21%. The source material was PBMCs or a T cell subset sorted from them (not recorded which). Source of these receptors: a young man who had mild COVID-19 (a few samples of this study predate the infection). Cell type and time point are not known.

This clonotype has just a few counts. In nucleotides, the CDR3 is TGTGCCATCAGCCGGGACAGGGACGAGCAGTACTTC. Residues: CAISRDRDEQYF. V is TRBV10-3 and J is TRBJ2-7; 9 bases match TRBD1. Per germline, CDR1 ENHRY and CDR2 SYGVKD. The CDR3 consists of 12 residues. Germline trimming cut 6 bases from V and 5 bases from J; bases unmatched to any gene: 2.

This clonotype has just a few counts. The chain recombines TRBV20-1 with TRBJ2-7; D tentatively reads TRBD1 or TRBD2 (5 bases each). The germline V and J ends were trimmed by 2 bases and 2 bases, with 13 bases remaining between them. Germline CDR1 is DFQATT and CDR2 is SNEGSKA (reference sequence). This CDR3 has 14 residues. The CDR3 bases are TGCAGTGCTAGATACCGGGACGCTCCCTACGAGCAGTACTTC. This sequence encodes CSARYRDAPYEQYF.

This clonotype came up a few times. The rearrangement links TRBV19 to TRBJ2-2; 8 bases match TRBD1. This CDR3 comprises 13 residues. V dropped 8 bases and J dropped 5; count of bases not matched to a gene: 4. The V gene's germline CDR1 is LNHDA and CDR2 SQIVND (reference sequence). The CDR3 region is CASGDRPTGELFF. In DNA, the CDR3 is TGTGCCAGTGGGGACAGGCCTACCGGGGAGCTGTTTTTT.

This clonotype was seen a handful of times. The V and J genes are TRBV6-1 and TRBJ2-1; no reliable D call. The V end was cut by 6 bases, the J end by 7 bases, with 13 bases between. The germline V gene has CDR1 MNHNS and CDR2 SASEGT. The CDR3 length is 13 residues. CDR3 amino acids: CASREPWANEQFF. The DNA for the CDR3 is TGTGCCAGCAGGGAACCTTGGGCGAATGAGCAGTTCTTC.

V and J are TRBV7-9 and TRBJ1-4; 9 nucleotides align to TRBD1. Germline CDR1 and CDR2: SEHNR and FQNEAQ (reference sequence). This CDR3 contains 14 residues. V lost 7 bases to trimming and J lost 7 bases; unmatched junction nucleotides: 7. The chain's CDR3 is CASTQTGGFEKLFF. CDR3 nucleotides: TGTGCCAGCACCCAGACAGGGGGATTTGAAAAACTGTTTTTT.

This clonotype was recorded a few times. The V gene is TRBV7-2, the J gene TRBJ2-3; 7 bases fit TRBD2. Germline CDR1 reads SGHTA; CDR2 reads FQGNSA. Trimming cost V 3 bases and J 2 bases; bases outside gene matches: 5. The CDR3 is 15 amino acids. The CDR3: CASSFSGRTTDTQYF. In nucleotides, the CDR3 is TGTGCCAGCAGCTTTAGCGGGCGAACCACAGATACGCAGTATTTT.

This clonotype was seen only a few times. This rearrangement joins TRBV5-1 to TRBJ2-1; no firm D call. CDR1 and CDR2 from the germline V gene are SGHRS and YFSETQ. This CDR3 has 12 amino acids. Trimming removed 5 bases at V and 6 bases at J, with 9 bases between. Here the CDR3 reads CASSRLGNEQFF. The CDR3, as DNA: TGCGCCAGCAGTAGACTGGGCAATGAGCAGTTCTTC.

This clonotype turned up a few times. The chain is built from TRBV4-1 and TRBJ1-3, with D perhaps TRBD1 (5 bases). The germline V gene has CDR1 MGHRA and CDR2 YSYEKL. The ends were cut back, 0 bases at V and 3 bases at J, with 9 bases in the middle. The length of the CDR3 is 15 residues. In DNA form, the CDR3 reads TGCGCCAGCAGCCAAGATACGGGGCGTGGAAACACCATATATTTT. Protein sequence: CASSQDTGRGNTIYF.

The chain employs TRBV5-1 and TRBJ1-2, with D possibly being TRBD1 (5 bases). V was cut by 2 bases and J by 8 bases, with 19 bases left in between. The CDR3 has 15 residues. CDR1 is SGHRS and CDR2 is YFSETQ in the germline V gene. The CDR3 nucleotides are TGCGCCAGCAGCTTTTCGGGACGGATTATTGAGGGCTACACCTTC. Translated, it gives CASSFSGRIIEGYTF.

The chain combines TRBV18 with TRBJ2-4; 7 bases are shared with TRBD1. The germline CDR1 and CDR2 sequences are KGHSH and LQKENI. Unmatched junction bases numbered 8, after V lost 6 bases and J lost 0 bases. This CDR3 contains 16 residues. CDR3 loop: CASSPRGRLAKNIQYF. CDR3 nucleotides: TGTGCCAGCTCTCCAAGGGGGCGGCTAGCCAAAAACATTCAGTACTTC.

This clonotype has only one observation. The rearrangement links TRBV18 to TRBJ2-7; perhaps D is TRBD1 or TRBD2 (5 bases each). The germline gives CDR1 KGHSH, CDR2 LQKENI. V lost 3 bases to trimming and J lost 1 base, with 10 bases between them. This CDR3 is 14 amino acids long. CDR3 in amino acids: CASSPRGDSYEQYF. For the CDR3, the DNA is TGTGCCAGCTCACCCCGGGGCGATTCCTACGAGCAGTACTTC. The variable domain in full, completed from reference TRBV18 and TRBJ2-7, reads NAGVMQNPRHLVRRRGQEARLRCSPMKGHSHVYWYRQLPEEGLKFMVYLQKENIIDESGMPKERFSAEFPKEGPSILRIQQVVRGDSAAYFCASSPRGDSYEQYFGPGTRLTVT.

V and J are TRBV29-1 and TRBJ2-3; possibly TRBD2 for D (5 bases). V lost 4 bases, J lost 6 bases, and 11 bases lay in between. Germline V gives CDR1 SQVTM, CDR2 ANQGSEA. The CDR3 consists of 12 residues. The CDR3 protein is CSVVPPGDTQYF. The CDR3 DNA sequence: TGCAGCGTTGTCCCACCGGGGGATACGCAGTATTTT.

A few counts support this clonotype. The chain couples TRBV20-1 to TRBJ2-7; 9 bases match TRBD1. The germline gives CDR1 DFQATT, CDR2 SNEGSKA (reference sequence). Unmatched junction bases numbered 5, after V lost 5 bases and J lost 3 bases. This CDR3 spans 13 amino acids. The CDR3 spells CSADMDRGYEQYF. The CDR3 DNA follows: TGCAGTGCTGATATGGACAGGGGCTACGAGCAGTACTTC.

Ten or more counts support this clonotype. The J gene is TRBJ1-5, the V gene TRBV6-2 or TRBV6-3, with D hard to call. CDR1 is MNHEY and CDR2 is SVGEGT in the germline V gene. The CDR3 contains 15 residues. V gave up 5 bases and J gave up 3 bases, with 14 bases separating them. The DNA of the CDR3 is TGTGCCAGCAGTGAGCCCCTCTCCTTCAATCAGCCCCAGCATTTT. Translation gives CASSEPLSFNQPQHF.

The gene calls are TRBV9 and TRBJ2-4; 7 nucleotides match TRBD1. Unmatched junction bases numbered 8, after V lost 0 bases and J lost 8 bases. CDR3 length: 15 residues. Germline-derived CDR1 and CDR2 are SGDLS and YYNGEE. The CDR3 reads CASSVGGRGSDIQYF. The CDR3 coding sequence is TGTGCCAGCAGCGTAGGGGGCAGGGGGAGCGACATTCAGTACTTC.

The rearrangement links TRBV6-5 to TRBJ2-5; D possibly uses TRBD1 or TRBD2 (5 bases each). There are 15 residues in the CDR3. The V gene lost 6 bases and the J gene lost 7 bases, with 21 bases spanning the gap. Germline CDR1 is MNHEY and CDR2 is SVGAGI. The CDR3 DNA sequence: TGTGCCAGCAGCCCGACTCCGGGGCAAAAATTGACCCAGTACTTC. Translation: CASSPTPGQKLTQYF.

The CDR3 spells CASSFRPSLTSRDSYNEQFF. The CDR3 DNA sequence: TGTGCCAGCAGTTTTCGCCCTAGCTTAACCTCCAGGGACTCCTACAATGAGCAGTTCTTC. V and J are TRBV28 and TRBJ2-1; either TRBD1 or TRBD2 may supply D (5 bases each). Trimming left V 3 bases short and J 0 bases short, with 24 bases between. The CDR3 is made up of 20 amino acids. Germline V gives CDR1 MDHEN, CDR2 SYDVKM. The variable domain in full, with the rest retrieved from reference TRBV28 and TRBJ2-1, is DVKVTQSSRYLVKRTGEKVFLECVQDMDHENMFWYRQDPGLGLRLIYFSYDVKMKEKGDIPEGYSVSREKKERFSLILESASTNQTSMYLCASSFRPSLTSRDSYNEQFFGPGTRLTVL.

The chain has TRBV12-3 or TRBV12-4 and TRBJ1-3; maybe TRBD1 (5 bases). The CDR3 covers 14 residues. Trimming stripped 5 bases from V and 3 bases from J, with 11 bases between. CDR3 sequence: CASSPDRLGNTIYF. In DNA, the CDR3 is TGTGCCAGCAGTCCTGACAGACTTGGAAACACCATATATTTT.

Concerning this clonotype: Mismatch with germline at one junction end may stem from a read error. The J gene is TRBJ1-4, the V gene TRBV3-1, with D unclear. Germline V gene sequence: CDR1 LGHDT, CDR2 YNNKEL (reference sequence). The CDR3 has 13 amino acids. Here the CDR3 reads CARPLDGNEKLIF. Here the CDR3 DNA reads TGTGCCAGGCCCCTGGACGGTAATGAAAAACTGATTTTT.

The chain recombines TRBV7-2 with TRBJ2-1, with D possibly called TRBD1 or TRBD2 (5 bases each). V shed 3 bases and J shed 7 bases, with 7 bases lying between them. Germline CDR1 reads SGHTA; CDR2 reads FQGNSA. The CDR3 extends over 12 amino acids. CDR3 sequence: CASSFWGNEQFF. The CDR3 DNA sequence: TGTGCCAGCAGCTTCTGGGGGAATGAGCAGTTCTTC.

This rearrangement joins TRBV6-5 to TRBJ2-5; D is perhaps TRBD2 (5 bases). Germline V CDR1 and CDR2: MNHEY, SVGAGI. V was pared by 5 bases and J by 5 bases, with 15 bases between. The length of the CDR3 is 14 residues. CDR3 nucleotides: TGTGCCAGCAGTGCACTAGGGATTGCGGAGACCCAGTACTTC. Its protein product is CASSALGIAETQYF.

V usage is TRBV10-3 and J usage is TRBJ2-6, with D possibly matching TRBD1 (6 bases). Trimming took off 6 bases at V and 4 bases at J, with 10 bases between the two ends. The CDR3 is 14 residues long. Per the germline V gene, CDR1 is ENHRY and CDR2 is SYGVKD. CDR3: CAISTGFGANVLTF. The DNA for the CDR3 is TGTGCCATCAGCACAGGGTTCGGGGCCAACGTCCTGACTTTC.

In this sample, this clonotype turned up a few times. The chain employs TRBV20-1 and TRBJ2-5, with D uncertain. The germline V gene encodes CDR1 DFQATT and CDR2 SNEGSKA (reference sequence). The CDR3 length is 12 residues. V lost 2 bases, J lost 5 bases, and 9 bases lay in between. This CDR3 is CSARSGLETQYF. The DNA for the CDR3 is TGCAGTGCTAGAAGTGGATTGGAGACCCAGTACTTC.

CDR3 DNA sequence: TGCGCCAGCCGTAATCAGGGGGCCACTGAAGCTTTCTTT. The encoded protein is CASRNQGATEAFF. This chain uses TRBV5-1 with TRBJ1-1; 8 positions match TRBD1. This CDR3 has 13 residues. V gave up 7 bases and J gave up 4 bases; unmatched junction bases: 6. From germline, CDR1 is SGHRS and CDR2 YFSETQ. Supplemented by reference TRBV5-1 and TRBJ1-1, the full variable domain reads KAGVTQTPRYLIKTRGQQVTLSCSPISGHRSVSWYQQTPGQGLQFLFEYFSETQRNKGNFPGRFSGRQFSNSRSEMNVSTLELGDSALYLCASRNQGATEAFFGQGTRLTVV.

Only a few counts were recorded for this clonotype. The chain employs TRBV5-1 and TRBJ2-2; a possible D gene is TRBD2 (5 bases). The CDR3 has 15 amino acids. Germline V CDR1 and CDR2: SGHRS, YFSETQ. The germline V and J ends were trimmed by 1 base and 0 bases, with 7 bases remaining between them. The DNA of the CDR3 is TGCGCCAGCAGCTTGTTGCGGGCGAACACCGGGGAGCTGTTTTTT. Translating it yields CASSLLRANTGELFF.

The chain couples TRBV10-3 to TRBJ1-1; 7 bases fit TRBD1. V shed 6 bases, J shed 4 bases, and the junction held 8 bases outside the gene matches. Germline assignment: CDR1 ENHRY and CDR2 SYGVKD. This CDR3 has 14 residues. CDR3 in amino acids: CAIRRQGVATEAFF. CDR3 DNA: TGTGCCATCAGGCGACAGGGAGTGGCCACTGAAGCTTTCTTT.